Following are 14 T cell receptor beta chains from one sample sequenced in a study of cytomegalovirus exposure and HLA in healthy donors. Repertoires were generated with immunoSEQ multiplex PCR, while TCRdb's copy carries only in-frame clones and drops some. The repertoire holds 90,000 to 150,000 clones, with 85% to 90% as singletons. The material sequenced was PBMCs. The receptors derive from a woman in her 30s in good health and CMV-seronegative.

This clone was seen more than once but under ten times. This chain joins TRBV4-1 and TRBJ2-2, with D maybe TRBD1 (6 bases). CDR1 and CDR2 from the germline V gene are MGHRA and YSYEKL. The V end was cut by 0 bases, the J end by 0 bases, with 11 bases between. The CDR3 has 17 amino acids. The DNA for the CDR3 is TGCGCCAGCAGCCAAGATACAAAGGGGGCGAACACCGGGGAGCTGTTTTTT. It yields the protein CASSQDTKGANTGELFF.

In this sample, this clone turned up once. J is TRBJ2-7 and V is TRBV9; D is ambiguous. The CDR3 has 13 residues. CDR1 and CDR2 from the germline V gene are SGDLS and YYNGEE. V lost 0 bases, J lost 0 bases, and 4 bases lay in between. The CDR3 region is CASSVGSSYEQYF. The CDR3, as DNA: TGTGCCAGCAGCGTAGGCAGCTCCTACGAGCAGTACTTC.

V gene TRBV27 combines with J gene TRBJ1-1; perhaps TRBD1 as D (5 bases). This CDR3 is 13 amino acids long. Germline CDR1 is MNHEY and CDR2 is SMNVEV (reference sequence). V lost 11 bases, J lost 1 base, and 14 bases lay in between. CDR3 protein: CASSGGGNTEAFF. The DNA for the CDR3 is TGTGCCTCCTCCGGGGGGGGGAACACTGAAGCTTTCTTT.

The chain is built from TRBV27 and TRBJ2-7; TRBD1 is a possible D gene (6 bases). This CDR3 spans 15 amino acids. Germline V lookup: CDR1 MNHEY, CDR2 SMNVEV (reference sequence). V was pared by 2 bases and J by 4 bases, with 15 bases between. The CDR3 nucleotides read TGTGCCAGCAGTTTAATAACAGGGTTCCCTTACGAGCAGTACTTC. Protein product: CASSLITGFPYEQYF.

Remarks on this clone: Other DNA sequences of this sample code for an identical CDR3. CDR3 coding DNA: TGTGCCAGCTCACCCGATAGGGGTGAAAAACTGTTTTTT. It specifies CASSPDRGEKLFF. The V gene is TRBV18, the J gene TRBJ1-4; D is perhaps TRBD1 (5 bases). The CDR3 spans 13 residues. V dropped 3 bases and J dropped 7 bases, with 9 bases sitting between them. Germline lookup yields CDR1 KGHSH and CDR2 LQKENI.

The chain has TRBV5-5 and TRBJ2-7, with 9 bases lining up with TRBD1. This CDR3 contains 17 residues. Trimming removed 4 bases from V and 4 bases from J; junction bases left unmatched: 15. CDR1 and CDR2 from the germline V gene are SGHKS and YYEKEE (reference sequence). The chain's CDR3 is CASSTHRDRVLRYEQYF. CDR3 nucleotides: TGTGCCAGCAGCACACACCGGGACAGGGTTCTTAGGTACGAGCAGTACTTC.

CDR3 DNA: TGTGCCAGCAGTTACGGAGACAGGGATAATTCACCCCTCCACTTT. This sequence encodes CASSYGDRDNSPLHF. This chain links TRBV6-5 with TRBJ1-6; 7 nucleotides align to TRBD1. The CDR3 sequence is 15 residues long. After removal of 2 bases from V and 5 bases from J, the junction contained 3 bases not matched to a gene. In germline, CDR1 is MNHEY, CDR2 SVGAGI.

The rearrangement joins TRBV18 to TRBJ1-1, with D uncertain. The germline V gene has CDR1 KGHSH and CDR2 LQKENI. V was clipped by 4 bases and J by 1 base, with 10 bases between them. The CDR3 has 14 amino acids. The chain's CDR3 is CASSQEGPNTEAFF. CDR3 sequence (DNA): TGTGCCAGCTCACAGGAGGGCCCGAACACTGAAGCTTTCTTT.

The V gene is TRBV7-9, the J gene TRBJ2-1; weak D call: TRBD2 (6 bases). The germline V gene has CDR1 SEHNR and CDR2 FQNEAQ (reference sequence). V was pared by 7 bases and J by 8 bases, with 18 bases between. The CDR3 extends over 14 amino acids. The CDR3 DNA reads as TGTGCCAGCAACGTGGGGGGAGCCAGGGATGAGCAGTTCTTC. Its translation: CASNVGGARDEQFF. The whole variable domain, remainder taken from reference TRBV7-9 and TRBJ2-1, is DTGVSQNPRHKITKRGQNVTFRCDPISEHNRLYWYRQTLGQGPEFLTYFQNEAQLEKSRLLSDRFSAERPKGSFSTLEIQRTEQGDSAMYLCASNVGGARDEQFFGPGTRLTVL.

The rearrangement uses TRBV7-8 and TRBJ2-2, with 8 bases identical to TRBD2. V was clipped by 0 bases and J by 5 bases; unmatched bases: 8. The CDR3 spans 17 residues. Germline CDR1 reads SGHVS; CDR2 reads FQNEAQ. This CDR3 is CASSLALSGGPTGELFF. DNA of the CDR3: TGTGCCAGCAGCTTAGCCCTTTCGGGGGGGCCTACCGGGGAGCTGTTTTTT.

In its sample, this clone was seen once. V usage is TRBV11-3 and J usage is TRBJ1-2; tentative D call: TRBD1 (6 bases). The CDR3 length is 14 residues. The V gene lost 5 bases and the J gene lost 4 bases, with 14 bases spanning the gap. Per the germline V gene, CDR1 is SGHNT and CDR2 is YENEEA. The CDR3: CASSQGGGPYGYTF. The DNA of the CDR3 is TGTGCCAGCAGCCAAGGGGGGGGTCCCTATGGCTACACCTTC.

The chain employs TRBV5-4 and TRBJ2-7; D is perhaps TRBD2 (5 bases). Per the germline V gene, CDR1 is SGHNT and CDR2 is YYREEE (reference sequence). Trimming took off 2 bases at V and 3 bases at J, with 12 bases between the two ends. The CDR3 sequence is 14 residues long. This chain's CDR3 is CASSFRGLYYEQYF. The CDR3 coding sequence is TGTGCCAGCAGCTTCCGGGGTTTATACTACGAGCAGTACTTC.

This clone showed up just once. The genes are TRBV5-1 and TRBJ2-5, with 7 positions matching TRBD2. J lost 1 base, V lost 0 bases, and 9 bases had no gene match. This CDR3 is 17 amino acids long. From germline, CDR1 is SGHRS and CDR2 YFSETQ. For the CDR3, the DNA is TGCGCCAGCAGCTTGGTGTGGGAGGGAGCCGGCCAAGAGACCCAGTACTTC. Its translation is CASSLVWEGAGQETQYF.

This clone was seen more than once but under ten times. The J gene is TRBJ2-3, the V gene TRBV7-2, with TRBD1 matching 8 bases. The CDR3 loop spans 14 amino acids. V lost 4 bases to trimming and J lost 6 bases; unmatched junction nucleotides: 6. Germline CDR1 reads SGHTA; CDR2 reads FQGNSA. CDR3 DNA sequence: TGTGCCAGCAGCTATTCGACAGGGGAGGATACGCAGTATTTT. Its translation: CASSYSTGEDTQYF. Complete variable domain (other parts from reference TRBV7-2 and TRBJ2-3): GAGVSQSPSNKVTEKGKDVELRCDPISGHTALYWYRQSLGQGLEFLIYFQGNSAPDKSGLPSDRFSAERTGGSVSTLTIQRTQQEDSAVYLCASSYSTGEDTQYFGPGTRLTVL.